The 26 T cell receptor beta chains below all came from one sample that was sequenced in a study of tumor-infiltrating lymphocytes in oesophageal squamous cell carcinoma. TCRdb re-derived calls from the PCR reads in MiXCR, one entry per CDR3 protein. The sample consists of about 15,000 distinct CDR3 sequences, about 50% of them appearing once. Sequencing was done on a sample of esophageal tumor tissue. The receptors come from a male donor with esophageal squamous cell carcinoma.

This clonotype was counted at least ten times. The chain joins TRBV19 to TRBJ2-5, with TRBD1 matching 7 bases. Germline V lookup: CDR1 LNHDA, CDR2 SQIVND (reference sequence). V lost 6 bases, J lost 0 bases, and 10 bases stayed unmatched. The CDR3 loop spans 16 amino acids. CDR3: CASRARDSAYQETQYF. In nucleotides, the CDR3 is TGTGCCAGTAGGGCACGGGACAGCGCTTACCAAGAGACCCAGTACTTC. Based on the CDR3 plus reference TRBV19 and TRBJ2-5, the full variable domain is DGGITQSPKYLFRKEGQNVTLSCEQNLNHDAMYWYRQDPGQGLRLIYYSQIVNDFQKGDIAEGYSVSREKKESFPLTVTSAQKNPTAFYLCASRARDSAYQETQYFGPGTRLLVL.

CDR3 amino acids: CASSYGGLEGNEQFF. The CDR3 bases are TGTGCCAGCAGCTACGGGGGACTAGAGGGCAATGAGCAGTTCTTC. The chain joins TRBV7-3 to TRBJ2-3, with TRBD2 matching 8 bases. The DNA end is a closer match to TRBJ2-1, so the J assignment may be wrong. Looked up from germline, CDR1 is SGHTA and CDR2 is FQGTGA. The CDR3 sequence is 15 residues long.

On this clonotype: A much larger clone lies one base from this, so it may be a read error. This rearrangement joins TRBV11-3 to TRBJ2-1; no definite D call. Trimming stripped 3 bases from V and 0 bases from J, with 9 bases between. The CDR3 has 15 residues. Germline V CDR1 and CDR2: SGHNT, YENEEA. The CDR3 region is CASSFDGSSYNEQFF. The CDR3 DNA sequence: TGTGCCAGCAGCTTCGACGGAAGCTCCTACAATGAGCAGTTCTTC.

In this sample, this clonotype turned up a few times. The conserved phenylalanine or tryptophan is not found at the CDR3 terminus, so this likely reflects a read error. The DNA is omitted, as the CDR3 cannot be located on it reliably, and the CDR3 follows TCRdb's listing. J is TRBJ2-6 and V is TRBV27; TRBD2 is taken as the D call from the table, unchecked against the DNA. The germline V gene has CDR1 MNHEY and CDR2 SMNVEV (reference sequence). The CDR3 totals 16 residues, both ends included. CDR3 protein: CASSSGTATGTQYFGA.

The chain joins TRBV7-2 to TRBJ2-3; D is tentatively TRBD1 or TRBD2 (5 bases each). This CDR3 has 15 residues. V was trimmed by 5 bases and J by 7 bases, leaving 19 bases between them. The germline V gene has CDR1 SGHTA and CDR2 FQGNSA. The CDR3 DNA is TGTGCCAGCAGCGAAACCGGGACCGCAGTCCATACGCAGTATTTT. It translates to CASSETGTAVHTQYF.

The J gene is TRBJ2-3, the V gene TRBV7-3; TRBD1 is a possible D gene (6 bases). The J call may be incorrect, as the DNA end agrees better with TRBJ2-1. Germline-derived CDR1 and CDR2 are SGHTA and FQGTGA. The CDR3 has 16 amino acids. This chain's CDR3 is CASSLSGDISYNEQFF. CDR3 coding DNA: TGTGCCAGCAGCTTAAGTGGGGACATCTCCTACAATGAGCAGTTCTTC.

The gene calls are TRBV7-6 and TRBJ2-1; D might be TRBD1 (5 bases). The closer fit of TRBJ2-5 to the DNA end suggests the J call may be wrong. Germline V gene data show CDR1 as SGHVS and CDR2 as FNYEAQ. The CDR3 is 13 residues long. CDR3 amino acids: CASSLGRVETQYF. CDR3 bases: TGTGCCAGCAGCTTAGGCAGGGTAGAGACCCAGTACTTC.

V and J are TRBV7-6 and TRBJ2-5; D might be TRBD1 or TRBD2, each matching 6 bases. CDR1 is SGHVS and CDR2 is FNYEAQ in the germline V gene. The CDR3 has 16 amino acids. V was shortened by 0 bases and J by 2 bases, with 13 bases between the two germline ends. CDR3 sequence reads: CASSLAGGVLQETQYF. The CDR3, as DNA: TGTGCCAGCAGCTTAGCGGGGGGCGTCCTTCAAGAGACCCAGTACTTC. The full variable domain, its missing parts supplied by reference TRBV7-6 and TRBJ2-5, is GAGVSQSPRYKVTKRGQDVALRCDPISGHVSLYWYRQALGQGPEFLTYFNYEAQQDKSGLPNDRFSAERPEGSISTLTIQRTEQRDSAMYRCASSLAGGVLQETQYFGPGTRLLVL.

The CDR3 DNA sequence: TGTGCCAGCAGTGAGAGCGGGGCTGGGGCCAACGTCCTGACTTTC. It yields the protein CASSESGAGANVLTF. The chain recombines TRBV6-1 with TRBJ2-6; 7 bases are a match to TRBD2. From germline, CDR1 is MNHNS and CDR2 SASEGT. This CDR3 region has 15 residues. V lost 3 bases to trimming and J lost 2 bases; unmatched junction nucleotides: 1.

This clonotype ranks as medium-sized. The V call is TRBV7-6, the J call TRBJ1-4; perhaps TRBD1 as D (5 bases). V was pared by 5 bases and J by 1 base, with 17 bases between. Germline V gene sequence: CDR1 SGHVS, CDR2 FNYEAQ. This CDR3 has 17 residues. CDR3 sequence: CASSPPREGRTNEKLFF. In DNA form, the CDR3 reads TGTGCCAGCAGCCCGCCGCGGGAGGGGCGAACTAATGAAAAACTGTTTTTT.

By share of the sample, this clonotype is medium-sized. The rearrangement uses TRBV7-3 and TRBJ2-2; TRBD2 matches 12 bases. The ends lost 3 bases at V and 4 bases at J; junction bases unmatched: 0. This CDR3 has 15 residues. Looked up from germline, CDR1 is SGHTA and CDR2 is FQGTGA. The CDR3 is CASSLGLAGTGELFF. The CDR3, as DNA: TGTGCCAGCAGCTTGGGACTAGCGGGCACCGGGGAGCTGTTTTTT.

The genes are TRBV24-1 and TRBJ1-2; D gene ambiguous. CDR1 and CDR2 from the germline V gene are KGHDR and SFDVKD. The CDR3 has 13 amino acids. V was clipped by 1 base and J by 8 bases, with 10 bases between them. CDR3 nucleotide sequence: TGTGCCACCAGTGATTTATCTGGAAGCGGCTACACCTTC. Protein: CATSDLSGSGYTF.

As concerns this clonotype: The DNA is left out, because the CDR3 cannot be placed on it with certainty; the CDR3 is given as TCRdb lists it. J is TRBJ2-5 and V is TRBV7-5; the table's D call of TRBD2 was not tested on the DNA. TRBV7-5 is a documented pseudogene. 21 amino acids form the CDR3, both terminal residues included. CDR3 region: CIFVLVVPITSGPREEETQYF.

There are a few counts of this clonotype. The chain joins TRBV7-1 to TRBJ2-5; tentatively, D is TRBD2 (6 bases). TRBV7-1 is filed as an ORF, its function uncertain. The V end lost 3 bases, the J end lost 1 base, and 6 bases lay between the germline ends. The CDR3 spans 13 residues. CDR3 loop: CASSSGGQETQYF. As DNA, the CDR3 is TGTGCCAGCAGCTCCGGGGGCCAAGAGACCCAGTACTTC.

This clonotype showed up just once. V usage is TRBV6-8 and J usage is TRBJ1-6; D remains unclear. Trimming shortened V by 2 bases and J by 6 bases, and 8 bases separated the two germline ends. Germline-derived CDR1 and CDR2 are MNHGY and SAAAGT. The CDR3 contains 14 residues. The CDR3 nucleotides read TGTGCCAGCAGTTACGGAGGGAGTAATTCACCCCTCCACTTT. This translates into CASSYGGSNSPLHF.

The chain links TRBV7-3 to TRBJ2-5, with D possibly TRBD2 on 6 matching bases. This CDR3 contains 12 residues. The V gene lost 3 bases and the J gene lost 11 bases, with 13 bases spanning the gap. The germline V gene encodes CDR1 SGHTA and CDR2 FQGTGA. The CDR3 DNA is TGTGCCAGCAGCTTGGAGGGAAGTGAGCAGTACTTC. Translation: CASSLEGSEQYF.

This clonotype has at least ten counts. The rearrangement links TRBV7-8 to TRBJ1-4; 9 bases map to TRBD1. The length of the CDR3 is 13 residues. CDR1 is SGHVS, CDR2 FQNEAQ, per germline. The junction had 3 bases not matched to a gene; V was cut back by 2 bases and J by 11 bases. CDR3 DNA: TGTGCCAGCAGCTTACTGACAGGGGGGAAACTGTTTTTT. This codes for CASSLLTGGKLFF. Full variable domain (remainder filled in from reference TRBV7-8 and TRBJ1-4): GAGVSQSPRYKVAKRGQDVALRCDPISGHVSLFWYQQALGQGPEFLTYFQNEAQLDKSGLPSDRFFAERPEGSVSTLKIQRTQQEDSAVYLCASSLLTGGKLFFGSGTQLSVL.

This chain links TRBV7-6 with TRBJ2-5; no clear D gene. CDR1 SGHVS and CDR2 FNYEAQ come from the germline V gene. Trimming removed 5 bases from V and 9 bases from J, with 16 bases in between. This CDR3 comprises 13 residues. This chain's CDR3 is CASSPGPHGAQYF. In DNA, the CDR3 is TGTGCCAGCAGCCCCGGGCCTCACGGAGCCCAGTACTTC.

This CDR3 is CATKAGIYNEQFF. The DNA for the CDR3 is TGTGCCACTAAGGCAGGGATCTACAATGAGCAGTTCTTC. The rearrangement joins TRBV7-2 to TRBJ2-4; possible D gene TRBD1, 5 bases. The J call may be wrong; the DNA end is better matched by TRBJ2-1. Germline CDR1 and CDR2: SGHTA and FQGNSA. This CDR3 contains 13 residues.

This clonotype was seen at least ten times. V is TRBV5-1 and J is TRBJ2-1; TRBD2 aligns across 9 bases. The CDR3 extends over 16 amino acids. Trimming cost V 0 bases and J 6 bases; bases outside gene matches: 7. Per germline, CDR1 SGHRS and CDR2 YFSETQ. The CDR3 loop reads CASSLEAGGILNEQFF. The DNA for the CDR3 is TGCGCCAGCAGCTTGGAGGCGGGAGGGATCCTCAATGAGCAGTTCTTC.

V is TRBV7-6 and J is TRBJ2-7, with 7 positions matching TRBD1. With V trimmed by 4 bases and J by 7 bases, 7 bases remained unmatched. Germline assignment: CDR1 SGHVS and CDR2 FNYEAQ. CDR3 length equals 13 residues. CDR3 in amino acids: CASSSTGVGEQYF. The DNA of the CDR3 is TGTGCCAGCAGCTCCACAGGGGTAGGGGAGCAGTACTTC.

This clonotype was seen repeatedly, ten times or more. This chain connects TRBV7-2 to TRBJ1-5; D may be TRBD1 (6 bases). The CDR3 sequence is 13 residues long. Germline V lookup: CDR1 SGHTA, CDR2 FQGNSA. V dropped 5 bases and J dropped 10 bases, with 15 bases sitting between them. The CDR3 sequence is CASSLQTGYPQHF. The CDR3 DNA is TGTGCCAGCAGCCTCCAAACAGGGTATCCCCAGCATTTT.

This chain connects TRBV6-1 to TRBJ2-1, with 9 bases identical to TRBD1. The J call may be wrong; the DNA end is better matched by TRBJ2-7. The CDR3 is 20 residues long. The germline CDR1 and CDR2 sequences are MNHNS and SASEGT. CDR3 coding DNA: TGTGCCAGCAGTGAAGAACTATGGGGACAGGGCCTTATGTGGGACTACGAGCAGTACTTC. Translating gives CASSEELWGQGLMWDYEQYF.

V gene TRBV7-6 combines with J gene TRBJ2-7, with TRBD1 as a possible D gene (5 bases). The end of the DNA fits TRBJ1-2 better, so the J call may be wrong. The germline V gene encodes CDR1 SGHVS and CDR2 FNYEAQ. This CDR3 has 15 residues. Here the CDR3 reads CASSLGGSSSYGYTF. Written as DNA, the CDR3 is TGTGCCAGCAGCTTAGGGGGGTCCTCAAGCTATGGCTACACCTTC.

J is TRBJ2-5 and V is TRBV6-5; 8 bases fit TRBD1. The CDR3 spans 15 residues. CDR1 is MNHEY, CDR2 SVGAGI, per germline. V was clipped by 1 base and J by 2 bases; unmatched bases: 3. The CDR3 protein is CASSYFGQGQETQYF. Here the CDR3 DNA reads TGTGCCAGCAGTTACTTTGGACAGGGACAAGAGACCCAGTACTTC.

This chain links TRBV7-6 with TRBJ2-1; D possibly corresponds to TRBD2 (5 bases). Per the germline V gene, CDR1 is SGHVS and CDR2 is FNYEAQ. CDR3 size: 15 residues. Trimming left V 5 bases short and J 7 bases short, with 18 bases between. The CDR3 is CASSLNEGWLNEQFF. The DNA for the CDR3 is TGTGCCAGCAGCCTAAACGAGGGTTGGTTAAATGAGCAGTTCTTC.